This T cell receptor (beta chain) came from a study of neurological immune-mediated disorders. This clonotype came up many times. As yet, its antigen is unknown. Study observations and caveats: CDR3 amino acid sequences found in expanded clones were never shared across subjects, suggesting private repertoires in all groups.

The team produced cDNA through 5'RACE using 10-nucleotide random UMIs. From the 5' RACE reads, TCRdb called clonotypes with MiXCR, one entry per CDR3 protein. This sample yields 81,000 or so distinct CDR3 sequences, of which roughly 13% are seen a single time; around 5.3% belongs to the top ten. This CDR3 has 17 amino acids. Germline values: CDR1 MNHEY, CDR2 SVGAGI. Trimming stripped 6 bases from V and 4 bases from J, with 22 bases between. The sample's time point: longitudinal time-point 2. The sample taken for sequencing was PBMCs. The rearrangement uses TRBV6-5 and TRBJ2-1; TRBD1 is a possible D gene (6 bases). The receptor's source is a female donor with HTLV-1-associated myelopathy (HAM/TSP). CDR3 in amino acids: CASSPDSRRSAYNEQFF. CDR3 in DNA: TGTGCCAGCAGCCCGGACAGCCGAAGGAGCGCATACAATGAGCAGTTCTTC.